These 20 T cell receptor beta chains originate from one sample sequenced in a study of human T cells and chemical hapten exposure. One entry per CDR3 protein results from TCRdb running MiXCR on the RACE reads. Of 180,000 or so distinct CDR3 sequences in the sample, about 15% were seen once. Regarding time point: patch test 1, 2 weeks after DPC sensitization. Treatment in this sample: therapeutic diphenylcyclopropenone sensitization with weekly scalp DPC. The material sequenced was whole blood, taken in connection with sensitization to the hapten diphenylcyclopropenone (DPC). These receptor sequences come from a woman in her 30s with alopecia areata. Some clones in this sample may be carry-over from other donors' samples.

The chain recombines TRBV28 with TRBJ2-7; 10 bases line up with TRBD1. Trimming removed 4 bases from V and 4 bases from J; junction bases left unmatched: 7. CDR1 MDHEN and CDR2 SYDVKM come from the germline V gene. CDR3 length: 15 residues. CDR3 protein: CASSSRTGGRYEQYF. The DNA of the CDR3 is TGTGCCAGCAGTTCCCGGACAGGGGGAAGGTACGAGCAGTACTTC.

This clonotype was recorded a few times. The rearrangement joins TRBV24-1 to TRBJ2-1; D is unclear. CDR1 and CDR2 from the germline V gene are KGHDR and SFDVKD. The CDR3 covers 11 residues. Trimming removed 9 bases at V and 3 bases at J, with 5 bases between. This CDR3 reads CATEVYNEQFF. CDR3 nucleotide sequence: TGTGCCACCGAGGTCTACAATGAGCAGTTCTTC.

The table lists this clonotype with a few counts. V gene TRBV4-1 combines with J gene TRBJ2-7; possible D gene TRBD2, 6 bases. Germline V lookup: CDR1 MGHRA, CDR2 YSYEKL. CDR3 length: 15 amino acids. Trimming took off 1 base at V and 0 bases at J, with 10 bases between the two ends. As DNA, the CDR3 is TGCGCCAGCAGCCAAGCCGGGAGCCTCTCCTACGAGCAGTACTTC. This codes for CASSQAGSLSYEQYF.

This clonotype came up a few times. V is TRBV7-8 and J is TRBJ1-4; no clear D gene. The CDR3 loop spans 14 amino acids. From germline, CDR1 is SGHVS and CDR2 FQNEAQ. The V and J ends lost 0 bases and 5 bases respectively, with 7 bases between them. This CDR3 reads CASSLAARNEKLFF. The CDR3 nucleotides read TGTGCCAGCAGCTTAGCAGCAAGGAATGAAAAACTGTTTTTT.

The sample holds a few counts of this clonotype. The V gene is TRBV6-2 or TRBV6-3, the J gene TRBJ1-1; weak D call: TRBD1 (5 bases). The V and J ends lost 2 bases and 1 base respectively, with 14 bases between them. Per the germline V gene, CDR1 is MNHEY and CDR2 is SVGEGT. The CDR3 is 16 residues long. The CDR3 region is CASSYRTRVWNTEAFF. As DNA, the CDR3 is TGTGCCAGCAGTTACCGGACAAGGGTATGGAACACTGAAGCTTTCTTT.

A remark on this clonotype: A read error may explain this, as a much larger clone is one base away. The chain employs TRBV29-1 and TRBJ2-3; D is unclear. Trimming left V 8 bases short and J 5 bases short, with 11 bases between. Germline V gives CDR1 SQVTM, CDR2 ANQGSEA. The CDR3 is 11 amino acids. CDR3 sequence reads: CSLYTGDTQYF. In DNA form, the CDR3 reads TGCAGCCTCTATACCGGAGATACGCAGTATTTT.

V is TRBV24-1 and J is TRBJ2-1, with a possible D match to TRBD2 (5 bases). Germline V gene lookup returns CDR1 KGHDR and CDR2 SFDVKD. The length of the CDR3 is 18 residues. V lost 1 base to trimming and J lost 0 bases, with 15 bases between them. The CDR3 DNA reads TGTGCCACCAGTGATTTCGGTGGCGGGCTAAGCTCCTACAATGAGCAGTTCTTC. It specifies CATSDFGGGLSSYNEQFF.

This clonotype was seen more than once but under ten times. This rearrangement joins TRBV6-5 to TRBJ1-1, with 7 bases lining up with TRBD1. V lost 5 bases, J lost 1 base, and 4 bases stayed unmatched. Germline V gene sequence: CDR1 MNHEY, CDR2 SVGAGI. The CDR3 is made up of 14 amino acids. CDR3 DNA sequence: TGTGCCAGCAGTAGGTGGACAGGGAACACTGAAGCTTTCTTT. It translates to CASSRWTGNTEAFF.

This chain connects TRBV29-1 to TRBJ1-2, with 9 nucleotides matching TRBD1. Germline V lookup: CDR1 SQVTM, CDR2 ANQGSEA. The V gene end was trimmed by 3 bases and the J gene end by 8 bases; junction bases not matched to a gene: 4. The CDR3 consists of 12 residues. The DNA of the CDR3 is TGCAGCGTTGAGGGACAGGGAGGAGGCTACACCTTC. Protein sequence: CSVEGQGGGYTF. The variable domain in full, completed from reference TRBV29-1 and TRBJ1-2, reads SAVISQKPSRDICQRGTSLTIQCQVDSQVTMMFWYRQQPGQSLTLIATANQGSEATYESGFVIDKFPISRPNLTFSTLTVSNMSPEDSSIYLCSVEGQGGGYTFGSGTRLTVV.

This clonotype came up many times. The rearrangement links TRBV20-1 to TRBJ1-6, with D maybe TRBD1 (5 bases). Germline V gene data show CDR1 as DFQATT and CDR2 as SNEGSKA (reference sequence). The CDR3 consists of 16 residues. V lost 4 bases and J lost 8, with 21 bases in between. CDR3 amino acids: CSAIKPGRGTDSPLHF. CDR3 sequence (DNA): TGCAGTGCTATAAAGCCGGGACGGGGGACGGATTCACCCCTCCACTTT.

This clonotype was observed a handful of times. The V gene is TRBV19, the J gene TRBJ2-1; 8 bases are shared with TRBD2. V was pared by 6 bases and J by 7 bases, with 8 bases of the junction left unmatched. Germline V gives CDR1 LNHDA, CDR2 SQIVND (reference sequence). The CDR3 extends over 14 amino acids. The DNA for the CDR3 is TGTGCCAGTAGGGAATACGGGGGGGATAATGAGCAGTTCTTC. Its protein is CASREYGGDNEQFF. Full variable domain (rest looked up from reference TRBV19 and TRBJ2-1): DGGITQSPKYLFRKEGQNVTLSCEQNLNHDAMYWYRQDPGQGLRLIYYSQIVNDFQKGDIAEGYSVSREKKESFPLTVTSAQKNPTAFYLCASREYGGDNEQFFGPGTRLTVL.

This clonotype was counted many times. This chain joins TRBV7-8 and TRBJ2-3, with TRBD2 matching 7 bases. V lost 6 bases, J lost 0 bases, and 9 bases stayed unmatched. Germline values: CDR1 SGHVS, CDR2 FQNEAQ. The CDR3 consists of 16 residues. The CDR3 coding sequence is TGTGCCAGCAGTAGGTACCGGGGGGAAAGCACAGATACGCAGTATTTT. As protein: CASSRYRGESTDTQYF. The variable domain in full, completed from reference TRBV7-8 and TRBJ2-3, reads GAGVSQSPRYKVAKRGQDVALRCDPISGHVSLFWYQQALGQGPEFLTYFQNEAQLDKSGLPSDRFFAERPEGSVSTLKIQRTQQEDSAVYLCASSRYRGESTDTQYFGPGTRLTVL.

This clonotype was found a few times. The chain carries TRBV20-1 and TRBJ2-3; 8 nucleotides match TRBD2. The CDR3 totals 15 residues. The V and J ends lost 6 bases and 1 base, in that order; junction bases with no gene match: 9. Germline V gene lookup returns CDR1 DFQATT and CDR2 SNEGSKA (reference sequence). Written as DNA, the CDR3 is TGCAGTGCCACCGGGAGGGAGATTGGCACAGATACGCAGTATTTT. It encodes CSATGREIGTDTQYF.

This clonotype was picked up a small number of times. The rearrangement links TRBV7-6 to TRBJ2-2; D gene uncertain. CDR3 length equals 15 residues. The V gene lost 4 bases and the J gene lost 2 bases, with 11 bases spanning the gap. Germline V gives CDR1 SGHVS, CDR2 FNYEAQ. CDR3 in amino acids: CASSSLVTNTGELFF. The CDR3 nucleotides read TGTGCCAGCAGCTCGCTAGTGACTAACACCGGGGAGCTGTTTTTT.

J is TRBJ1-4 and V is TRBV10-1; tentative D call: TRBD1 (5 bases). The CDR3 is made up of 16 amino acids. Germline V gene lookup returns CDR1 WNHNN and CDR2 SYGVQD (reference sequence). Trimming took off 6 bases at V and 0 bases at J, with 14 bases between the two ends. The chain's CDR3 is CASSPRAAATNEKLFF. CDR3 nucleotides: TGCGCCAGCAGCCCCAGGGCGGCCGCAACTAATGAAAAACTGTTTTTT.

This clonotype occurred a few times. V usage is TRBV7-2 and J usage is TRBJ1-2; TRBD1 matches 9 bases. Trimming took 1 base from V and 13 from J; bases not matched to a gene: 13. This CDR3 has 15 amino acids. The germline V gene encodes CDR1 SGHTA and CDR2 FQGNSA. The CDR3, as DNA: TGTGCCAGCAGCTTAGTTGGGACGGGACAGGGTTACTTCACCTTC. This gives the protein CASSLVGTGQGYFTF.

The chain is built from TRBV5-1 and TRBJ1-1; the match to TRBD1 covers 10 bases. The J segment lost 6 bases and the V segment lost 4 bases, leaving 12 bases of the junction unmatched. The CDR3 consists of 16 residues. Looked up from germline, CDR1 is SGHRS and CDR2 is YFSETQ. The CDR3 loop is CASSRGQGGIGSEAFF. CDR3 coding DNA: TGCGCCAGCAGCCGCGGACAGGGGGGTATCGGTTCTGAAGCTTTCTTT. The full variable domain, in which reference TRBV5-1 and TRBJ1-1 provide the parts outside the CDR3, is KAGVTQTPRYLIKTRGQQVTLSCSPISGHRSVSWYQQTPGQGLQFLFEYFSETQRNKGNFPGRFSGRQFSNSRSEMNVSTLELGDSALYLCASSRGQGGIGSEAFFGQGTRLTVV.

This clonotype was seen only a few times. V gene TRBV5-1 combines with J gene TRBJ2-7; TRBD2 aligns across 11 bases. In germline, CDR1 is SGHRS, CDR2 YFSETQ. With V trimmed by 4 bases and J by 2 bases, 5 bases remained unmatched. The CDR3 has 15 amino acids. DNA for the CDR3: TGCGCCAGCAGCCGGACTAGCGGGCGGCCCTACGAGCAGTACTTC. Translation gives CASSRTSGRPYEQYF.

This clonotype showed up many times. The V and J genes are TRBV28 and TRBJ2-5, with TRBD1 as a possible D gene (6 bases). V lost 5 bases and J lost 2, with 12 bases in between. The CDR3 is 14 residues long. The germline V gene encodes CDR1 MDHEN and CDR2 SYDVKM. The DNA of the CDR3 is TGTGCCAGCAGTATTATACAGGGACAAGAGACCCAGTACTTC. The encoded protein is CASSIIQGQETQYF.

V gene TRBV11-2 combines with J gene TRBJ2-3; TRBD2 agrees at 9 bases. J lost 4 bases, V lost 6 bases, and 11 bases had no gene match. The germline gives CDR1 SGHAT, CDR2 FQNNGV. This CDR3 contains 16 residues. DNA for the CDR3: TGTGCCAGCAGACAGTTACGTCGCGGGAGGGCAGATACGCAGTATTTT. Its translation: CASRQLRRGRADTQYF.